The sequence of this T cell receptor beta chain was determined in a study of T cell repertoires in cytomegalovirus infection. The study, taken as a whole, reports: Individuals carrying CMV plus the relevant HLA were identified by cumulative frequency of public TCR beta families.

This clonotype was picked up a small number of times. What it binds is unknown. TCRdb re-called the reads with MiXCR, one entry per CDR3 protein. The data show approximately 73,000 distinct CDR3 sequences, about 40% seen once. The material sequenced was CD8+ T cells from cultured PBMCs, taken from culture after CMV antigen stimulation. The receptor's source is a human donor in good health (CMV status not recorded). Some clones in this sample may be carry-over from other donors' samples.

The CDR3 loop is CASRAPGPVWVDTQYF. The CDR3 DNA is TGTGCCAGCAGGGCTCCTGGGCCCGTTTGGGTAGATACGCAGTATTTT. This chain links TRBV12-3 or TRBV12-4 with TRBJ2-3; D call uncertain. The CDR3 is 16 residues long. V dropped 6 bases and J dropped 5 bases, with 21 bases sitting between them.